This TCR beta chain appears in the sequencing data of a study of CD8+CD57+ T cells in acquired aplastic anemia. Study at large: Sorted CD4+ plus CD8+ cells gave DNA averaging around 3 ug. Healthy-donor CD4+ cells averaged about 9.9 million reads. Study findings and constraints: The same twenty-nine CD8+ CDR3 sequences occurred in patients and in controls. Between the patient and control groups, CD8+ Simpson's diversity did not differ significantly.

Genomic DNA was employed as the template in profiling TCR beta VDJ and CDR3. Each CDR3 protein gets one entry after TCRdb re-called the reads with MiXCR. This sample has about 210,000 distinct CDR3 sequences, with over 60% found just once. Germline V CDR1 and CDR2: SGHDN, FVKESK. There are 14 residues in the CDR3. Trimming stripped 1 base from V and 2 bases from J, with 8 bases between. This clonotype has ten or more counts. Its matching antigen is unknown. The source material was sorted CD4+, CD8+, or CD8+CD57+ T cells (not recorded which) from PBMCs. This chain connects TRBV14 to TRBJ2-5; D gene ambiguous. The receptor's source is a human donor in good health. The DNA of the CDR3 is TGTGCCAGCAGCCAAGTTTCGGGTCAAGAGACCCAGTACTTC. Protein sequence: CASSQVSGQETQYF.